This entry features one T cell receptor (beta chain) sequence. Its antigen is undetermined. The data were obtained in a study of CD8+CD57+ T cells in acquired aplastic anemia. Across the study: Roughly 3 ug was the average amount of DNA from sorted CD4+ and CD8+ cells. Healthy donors gave about 10 million reads on average for CD4+ cells.

Study-wide findings and caveats: Common to patients and controls were twenty-nine CD8+ CDR3 sequences.

The CDR3 sequence is 19 residues long. Germline loops: CDR1 MGHDK, CDR2 SYGVNS. Germline trimming cut 1 base from V and 0 bases from J; bases unmatched to any gene: 13. Investigators profiled TCR beta VDJ and CDR3 from genomic DNA template. A single record per CDR3 protein comes from TCRdb applying MiXCR to the reads. The repertoire holds 130,000 or so distinct CDR3 sequences, 40% to 45% seen once, with 8.4% in the top ten. The sequenced sample was sorted CD4+, CD8+, or CD8+CD57+ T cells (not recorded which) from PBMCs. V usage is TRBV25-1 and J usage is TRBJ2-3; 7 positions match TRBD2. The origin of this receptor is a human donor in good health, serving as a control. The CDR3 loop reads CASSESAVSRSGSTDTQYF. CDR3 nucleotides: TGTGCCAGCAGTGAATCCGCCGTTTCGCGTAGCGGGAGCACAGATACGCAGTATTTT.